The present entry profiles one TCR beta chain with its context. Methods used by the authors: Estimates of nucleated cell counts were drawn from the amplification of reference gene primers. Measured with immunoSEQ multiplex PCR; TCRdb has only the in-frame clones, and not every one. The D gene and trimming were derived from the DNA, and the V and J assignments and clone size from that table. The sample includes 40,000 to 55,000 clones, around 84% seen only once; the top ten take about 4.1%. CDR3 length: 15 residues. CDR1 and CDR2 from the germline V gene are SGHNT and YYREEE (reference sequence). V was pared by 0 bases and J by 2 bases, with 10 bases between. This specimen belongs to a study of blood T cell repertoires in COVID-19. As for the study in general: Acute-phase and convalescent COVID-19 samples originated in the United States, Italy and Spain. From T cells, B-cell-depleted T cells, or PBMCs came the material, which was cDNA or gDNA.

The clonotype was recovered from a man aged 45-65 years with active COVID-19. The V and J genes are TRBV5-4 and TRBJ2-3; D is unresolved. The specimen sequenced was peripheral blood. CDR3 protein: CASSLGPGATDTQYF. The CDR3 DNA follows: TGTGCCAGCAGCTTGGGACCTGGAGCCACAGATACGCAGTATTTT. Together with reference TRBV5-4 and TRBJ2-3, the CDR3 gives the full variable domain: ETGVTQSPTHLIKTRGQQVTLRCSSQSGHNTVSWYQQALGQGPQFIFQYYREEENGRGNFPPRFSGLQFPNYSSELNVNALELDDSALYLCASSLGPGATDTQYFGPGTRLTVL.